The 6 T cell receptor beta chains below were found in one sample sequenced in a study of blood T cell repertoires in COVID-19. Measured with immunoSEQ multiplex PCR; TCRdb has only the in-frame clones, and not every one. The sample comprises 120,000 or so clones, 90% of which are singletons, and approximately 4.6% rests with the top ten. Sequenced sample: peripheral blood. The receptor set was obtained from a man aged 55 to 70 with COVID-19, enrolled during active disease.

This clone is medium-sized (0.01 to 0.1%) by share. CDR3 in DNA: TGCGCCAGCAGCCAAGAATTATCCCAGTACGGAAACACCATATATTTT. This codes for CASSQELSQYGNTIYF. The V gene is TRBV4-1, the J gene TRBJ1-3; D unresolved. The CDR3 is 16 amino acids. V dropped 0 bases and J dropped 4 bases, with 13 bases sitting between them. Germline CDR1 MGHRA, CDR2 YSYEKL.

The chain recombines TRBV9 with TRBJ2-4; the D is unclear. Germline V lookup: CDR1 SGDLS, CDR2 YYNGEE. V lost 3 bases to trimming and J lost 8 bases, with 9 bases between them. The CDR3 spans 12 residues. This CDR3 is CASSAHEDIQYF. CDR3 in DNA: TGTGCCAGCAGCGCCCATGAGGACATTCAGTACTTC.

The CDR3 is CASSQSGDNEQFF. CDR3 in DNA: TGCGCCAGCAGTCAATCAGGGGACAATGAGCAGTTCTTC. The chain uses TRBV23-1 and TRBJ2-1; a possible D gene is TRBD1 (5 bases). TRBV23-1 is sorted into the ORF group, with uncertain function. Trimming cost V 0 bases and J 5 bases, with 5 bases left between them. CDR3 size: 13 residues.

The rearrangement joins TRBV5-1 to TRBJ2-1; TRBD2 aligns across 12 bases. This CDR3 has 15 amino acids. With 4 bases clipped from V and 8 bases from J, the junction kept 7 bases outside the gene matches. CDR1 is SGHRS and CDR2 is YFSETQ in the germline V gene. For the CDR3, the DNA is TGCGCCAGCAGCCCACAGACTAGCGGGAGTGATGAGCAGTTCTTC. Its translation is CASSPQTSGSDEQFF.

This clone has only a few counts. The rearrangement joins TRBV7-9 to TRBJ2-7, with D tentatively TRBD2 (6 bases). This CDR3 spans 15 amino acids. The germline V gene encodes CDR1 SEHNR and CDR2 FQNEAQ (reference sequence). The V end lost 5 bases, the J end lost 2 bases, and 16 bases lay between the germline ends. Here the CDR3 reads CASSDRDSGTYEQYF. Here the CDR3 DNA reads TGTGCCAGCAGCGACCGGGACTCGGGAACCTACGAGCAGTACTTC.

The CDR3 sequence: CASSQTSGGFNEQFF. Written as DNA, the CDR3 is TGCGCCAGCAGTCAGACTAGCGGCGGGTTCAATGAGCAGTTCTTC. V is TRBV10-1 and J is TRBJ2-1, with 9 positions matching TRBD2. Germline lookup yields CDR1 WNHNN and CDR2 SYGVQD (reference sequence). This CDR3 is built from 15 residues. J gave up 6 bases and V 5 bases, and 8 bases lay outside the gene matches.